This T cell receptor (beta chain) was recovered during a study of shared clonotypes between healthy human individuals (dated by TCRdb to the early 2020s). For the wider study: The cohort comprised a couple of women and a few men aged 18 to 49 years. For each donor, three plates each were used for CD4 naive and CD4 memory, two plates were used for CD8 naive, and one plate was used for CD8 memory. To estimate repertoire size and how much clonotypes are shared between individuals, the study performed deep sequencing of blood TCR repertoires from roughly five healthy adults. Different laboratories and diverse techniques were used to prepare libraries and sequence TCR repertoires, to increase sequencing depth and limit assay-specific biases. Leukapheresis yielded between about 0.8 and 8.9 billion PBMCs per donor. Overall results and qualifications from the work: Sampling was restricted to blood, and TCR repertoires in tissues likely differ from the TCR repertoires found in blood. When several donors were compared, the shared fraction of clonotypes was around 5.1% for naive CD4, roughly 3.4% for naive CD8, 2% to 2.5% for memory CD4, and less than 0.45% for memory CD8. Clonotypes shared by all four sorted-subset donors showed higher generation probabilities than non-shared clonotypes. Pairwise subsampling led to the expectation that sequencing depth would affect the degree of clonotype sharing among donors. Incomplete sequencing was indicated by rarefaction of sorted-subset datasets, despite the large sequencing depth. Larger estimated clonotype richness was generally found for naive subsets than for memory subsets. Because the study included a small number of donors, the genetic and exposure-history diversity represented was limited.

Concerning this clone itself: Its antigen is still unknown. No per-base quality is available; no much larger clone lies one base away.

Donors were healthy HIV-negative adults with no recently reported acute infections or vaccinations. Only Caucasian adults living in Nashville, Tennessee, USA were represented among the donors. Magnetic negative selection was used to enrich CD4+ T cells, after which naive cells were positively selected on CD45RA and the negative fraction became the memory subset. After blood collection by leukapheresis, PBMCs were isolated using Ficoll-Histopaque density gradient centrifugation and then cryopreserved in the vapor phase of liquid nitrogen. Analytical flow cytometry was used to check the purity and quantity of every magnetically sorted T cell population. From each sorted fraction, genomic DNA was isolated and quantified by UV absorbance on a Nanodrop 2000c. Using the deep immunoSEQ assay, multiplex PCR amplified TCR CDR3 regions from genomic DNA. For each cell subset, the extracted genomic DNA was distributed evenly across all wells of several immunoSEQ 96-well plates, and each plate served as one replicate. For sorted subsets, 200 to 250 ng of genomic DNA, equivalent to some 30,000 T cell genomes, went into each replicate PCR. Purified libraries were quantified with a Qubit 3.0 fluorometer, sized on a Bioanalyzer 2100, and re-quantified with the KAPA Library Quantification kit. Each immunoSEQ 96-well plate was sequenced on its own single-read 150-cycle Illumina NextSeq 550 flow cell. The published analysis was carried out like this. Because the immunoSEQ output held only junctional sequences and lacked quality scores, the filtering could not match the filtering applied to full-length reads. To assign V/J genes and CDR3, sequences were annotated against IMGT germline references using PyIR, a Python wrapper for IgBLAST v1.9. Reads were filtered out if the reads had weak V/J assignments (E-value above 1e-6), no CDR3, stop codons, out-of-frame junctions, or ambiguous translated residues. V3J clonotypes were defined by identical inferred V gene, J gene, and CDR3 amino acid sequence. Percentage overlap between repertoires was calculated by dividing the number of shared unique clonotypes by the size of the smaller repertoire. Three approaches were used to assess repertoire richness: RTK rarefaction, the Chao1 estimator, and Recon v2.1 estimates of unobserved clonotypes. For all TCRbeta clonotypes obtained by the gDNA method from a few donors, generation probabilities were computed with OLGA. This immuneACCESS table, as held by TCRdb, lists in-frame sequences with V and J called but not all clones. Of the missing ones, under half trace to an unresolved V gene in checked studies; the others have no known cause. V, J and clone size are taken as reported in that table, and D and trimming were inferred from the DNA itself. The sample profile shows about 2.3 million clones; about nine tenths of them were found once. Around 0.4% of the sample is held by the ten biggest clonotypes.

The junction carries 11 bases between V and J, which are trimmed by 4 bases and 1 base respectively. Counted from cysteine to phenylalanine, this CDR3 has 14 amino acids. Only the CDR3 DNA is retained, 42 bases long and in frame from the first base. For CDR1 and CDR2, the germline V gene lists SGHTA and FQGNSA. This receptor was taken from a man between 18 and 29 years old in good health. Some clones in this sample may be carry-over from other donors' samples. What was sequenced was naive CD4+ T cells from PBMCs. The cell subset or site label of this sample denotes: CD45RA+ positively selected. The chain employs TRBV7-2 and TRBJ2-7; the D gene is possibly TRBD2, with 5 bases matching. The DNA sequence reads TGTGCCAGCAGCTGGGAGACACGATCCTACGAGCAGTACTTC. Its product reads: CASSWETRSYEQYF.